Listed below are T cell receptor beta chains from one sample, sequenced in a study of blood T cells in healthy people across ages. TCRdb re-analysed the 5' RACE reads in MiXCR, keeping a single row per CDR3 protein. Of about 1.4 million distinct CDR3 sequences in the sample, approximately 59% were seen once. The sequenced sample was blood. The receptor source for this set is a man aged 18 to 30 in good health. Each CDR3 is given with its conserved first and last residue.

V gene: TRBV7-2
J gene: TRBJ1-1
CDR3 protein: CASSPGGLPEAFF

V gene: TRBV11-2
J gene: TRBJ2-5
CDR3 protein: CASSPRSDYKQYF

V gene: TRBV7-8
J gene: TRBJ2-5
CDR3 protein: CASSLSGSEGRGFQETQYF

V gene: TRBV28
J gene: TRBJ1-2
CDR3 protein: CASRVRANGYTF

V gene: TRBV4-1
J gene: -
CDR3 protein: CASSQPTGVDETQYF

V gene: TRBV4-2
J gene: TRBJ2-7
CDR3 protein: CASSQELAGAITTYEQYF

V gene: TRBV2
J gene: TRBJ2-3
CDR3 protein: CASSDQKGGDTQYF

V gene: TRBV6-6
J gene: -
CDR3 protein: CASSSVDRGEQYF

V gene: TRBV11-2
J gene: TRBJ2-7
CDR3 protein: CASSWAPRGRSSYEQYF

V gene: TRBV5-1
J gene: TRBJ2-7
CDR3 protein: CASSQDPGFYEQYF

V gene: TRBV10-3
J gene: TRBJ2-1
CDR3 protein: CAISVVAGGFIGSEQFF

V gene: TRBV27
J gene: TRBJ1-2
CDR3 protein: CASSLQGVDGYTF

V gene: TRBV20-1
J gene: TRBJ2-4
CDR3 protein: CSASSPGGVNIQYF

V gene: TRBV15
J gene: TRBJ2-3
CDR3 protein: CATSRDPASTDTQYF

V gene: TRBV7-2
J gene: TRBJ2-7
CDR3 protein: CASSPRTSGRVGLYEQYF

V gene: TRBV29-1
J gene: TRBJ2-1
CDR3 protein: CSAGSLNNEQFF

V gene: TRBV4-1
J gene: TRBJ2-2
CDR3 protein: CASSRGTANTGELFF

V gene: TRBV20-1
J gene: TRBJ2-7
CDR3 protein: CSANAGEVYEQYF

V gene: TRBV20-1
J gene: TRBJ1-2
CDR3 protein: CSARDREISYGYTF

V gene: TRBV20-1
J gene: TRBJ2-3
CDR3 protein: CSATGTSGSRASTDTQYF

V gene: TRBV3-1
J gene: TRBJ2-1
CDR3 protein: CASSPAVAGPYNEQFF

V gene: TRBV12-3/TRBV12-4
J gene: TRBJ1-4
CDR3 protein: CASSNRQGVGNEKLFF

V gene: TRBV12-3/TRBV12-4
J gene: TRBJ2-6
CDR3 protein: CASSLGQGIGANVLTF

V gene: TRBV6-2/TRBV6-3
J gene: TRBJ2-7
CDR3 protein: CASAPNRANYEQYF

V gene: TRBV6-5
J gene: -
CDR3 protein: CASSVAGAHNEQYF

V gene: TRBV27
J gene: TRBJ2-7
CDR3 protein: CASSLEGGLGLYEQYF

V gene: TRBV29-1
J gene: TRBJ2-5
CDR3 protein: CSVEEGETQYF

V gene: TRBV10-3
J gene: TRBJ2-3
CDR3 protein: CAIRTGGPTDTQYF

V gene: TRBV2
J gene: TRBJ2-3
CDR3 protein: CASSVANTQYF

V gene: TRBV4-1
J gene: TRBJ1-4
CDR3 protein: CASSPTGGGSEKLFF

V gene: TRBV27
J gene: TRBJ2-3
CDR3 protein: CASSFPGQSTDTQYF

V gene: TRBV10-3
J gene: TRBJ2-7
CDR3 protein: CAISESDGLATYEQYF

V gene: TRBV5-1
J gene: TRBJ2-5
CDR3 protein: CASSSDRDEETQYF

V gene: TRBV5-1
J gene: -
CDR3 protein: CASSLVGRSHEQYF

V gene: TRBV6-5
J gene: TRBJ1-2
CDR3 protein: CASSFQGHYGYTF

V gene: TRBV20-1
J gene: TRBJ2-7
CDR3 protein: CSARDPRQAYEQYF

V gene: TRBV4-2
J gene: TRBJ2-7
CDR3 protein: CASSQGTGGEAYEQYF

V gene: TRBV15
J gene: TRBJ2-6
CDR3 protein: CATSSGLRSGANVLTF

V gene: TRBV25-1
J gene: TRBJ1-4
CDR3 protein: CASSEQGTNEKLFF

V gene: TRBV7-9
J gene: TRBJ1-2
CDR3 protein: CASSLDTQQFRYGYTF

V gene: TRBV29-1
J gene: TRBJ2-1
CDR3 protein: CSVEDPGLEYNEQFF

V gene: TRBV24-1
J gene: TRBJ2-3
CDR3 protein: CATSDGEQLAGAGTDTQYF

V gene: TRBV5-1
J gene: TRBJ2-7
CDR3 protein: CASSALGGERKSYEQYF

V gene: TRBV7-2
J gene: TRBJ2-1
CDR3 protein: CASTAVAYNEQFF

V gene: TRBV7-2
J gene: TRBJ1-1
CDR3 protein: CASSLWGAGEAFF

V gene: TRBV3-1
J gene: TRBJ1-3
CDR3 protein: CASSRTATLGNTIYF

V gene: TRBV7-9
J gene: TRBJ2-5
CDR3 protein: CASSFEDRTQYF

V gene: TRBV7-9
J gene: TRBJ1-5
CDR3 protein: CASSSDREVNQPQHF

V gene: TRBV4-1
J gene: TRBJ2-1
CDR3 protein: CASSQGPLALAYNEQFF

V gene: TRBV2
J gene: TRBJ1-2
CDR3 protein: CASSEQGRGRGYTF

V gene: TRBV27
J gene: TRBJ2-3
CDR3 protein: CASSQYTRGDTQYF

V gene: TRBV11-3
J gene: TRBJ2-5
CDR3 protein: CASSPQTGGLETQYF

V gene: TRBV6-4
J gene: TRBJ2-2
CDR3 protein: CASSPVPGLETGELFF

V gene: TRBV6-6
J gene: TRBJ2-2
CDR3 protein: CASSYSRAENTGELFF

V gene: TRBV20-1
J gene: TRBJ2-3
CDR3 protein: CSASPAGADTQYF

V gene: TRBV6-5
J gene: TRBJ2-1
CDR3 protein: CASSSPRRAAGTSRINEQFF

V gene: TRBV6-2/TRBV6-3
J gene: TRBJ1-1
CDR3 protein: CASNRGTANTEAFF

V gene: TRBV5-1
J gene: TRBJ2-1
CDR3 protein: CASSFPPEDIIMNLPYNEQFF

V gene: TRBV6-2/TRBV6-3
J gene: -
CDR3 protein: CASSYTSGIDEQYF

V gene: TRBV27
J gene: TRBJ2-1
CDR3 protein: CASTLWGSRGDEQFF